This T cell receptor (beta chain) derives from a study of memory CD4+ T cells and cytomegalovirus serostatus. With regard to this clone: The junction shows a germline mismatch at one end, possibly a read error.

CDR1 is KGHSH and CDR2 is LQKENI in the germline V gene. This CDR3 spans 13 amino acids. Single viable CD3+CD4+CD8-CD45RO+ cells were sorted as the memory CD4+ T cells. The assay was immunoSEQ multiplex PCR, and TCRdb's table has in-frame clones only and misses some. This sample carries about 60,000 clones, approximately 82% of them seen once, and the ten largest clones take approximately 0.5%. V gene TRBV18 combines with J gene TRBJ2-5; D perhaps matches TRBD2 (6 bases). The receptor comes from an adult in good health and CMV-seronegative. Some clones in this sample may be carry-over from other donors' samples. Input material: memory CD4+ T cells from blood. The CDR3 spells CASSRDSREAQYF. The CDR3 coding sequence is TGTGCCAGCTCACGGGACTCCCGAGAGGCCCAGTACTTC.